This T cell receptor beta chain was observed in a study of cytomegalovirus exposure and HLA in healthy donors. Study as a whole: There were 350 to 400 genotyped donors. Of these, 75% to 90% fell in the genetic ancestry cluster associated with self-reported Caucasian donors.

It was with 60 Vbeta and 13 Jbeta primers that the PCR ran. Sequenced by immunoSEQ multiplex PCR; TCRdb stores in-frame clones only, minus some. Of about 160,000 clones in the sample, approximately 80% were seen once. In germline, CDR1 is SQVTM, CDR2 ANQGSEA. CDR3 length: 13 amino acids. J gave up 5 bases and V 5 bases, and 7 bases lay outside the gene matches. This clone has a handful of counts. Antigen unknown. Study conclusions and caveats: Across donors, most TCRs were seen rarely, yet some public ones were widespread. Roughly uniform sequencing depth across donors was assumed, possibly incorrectly. Later on, an analysis tied 15,000 to 20,000 TCR beta sequences to HLA alleles at 0.05 false discovery rate.

The TCR originated in a man aged 25-45 years in good health and CMV-seronegative. This chain links TRBV29-1 with TRBJ1-2; TRBD1 matches at 8 bases. The sequenced material came from PBMCs. CDR3 sequence (DNA): TGCAGCGTTAATTCGGACAGGGAGTATGGCTACACCTTC. Protein: CSVNSDREYGYTF.